Below, 13 T cell receptor beta chains from the same sample are listed, as sequenced in a study of cytomegalovirus exposure and HLA in healthy donors. PCR primers comprised 60 Vbeta and 13 Jbeta primers. TCRdb keeps only in-frame clones here, not all; method: immunoSEQ multiplex PCR. This sample's clone table lists under 50,000 clones. Sequencing input: PBMCs. The receptor source for this set is a male donor in good health and CMV-seronegative.

The V gene is TRBV13, the J gene TRBJ1-2; 8 nucleotides match TRBD1. Trimming cost V 5 bases and J 7 bases; bases outside gene matches: 21. This CDR3 spans 18 amino acids. From germline, CDR1 is PRHDT and CDR2 FYEKMQ (reference sequence). CDR3 protein: CASSPTPGGAGIVSGYTF. In nucleotides, the CDR3 is TGTGCCAGCAGCCCCACCCCAGGGGGCGCGGGTATAGTCAGTGGCTACACCTTC.

The chain links TRBV6-1 to TRBJ1-5; 9 bases are shared with TRBD1. This CDR3 is 15 amino acids long. With V trimmed by 6 bases and J by 2 bases, 5 bases remained unmatched. From germline, CDR1 is MNHNS and CDR2 SASEGT. CDR3 amino acids: CASSRDRAGNQPQHF. The CDR3 DNA reads as TGTGCCAGCAGCCGGGACAGGGCAGGCAATCAGCCCCAGCATTTT.

This chain connects TRBV7-9 to TRBJ2-6, with 8 bases matching TRBD1. This CDR3 has 17 amino acids. Unmatched junction bases numbered 6, after V lost 5 bases and J lost 0 bases. Germline V gene sequence: CDR1 SEHNR, CDR2 FQNEAQ (reference sequence). Written as DNA, the CDR3 is TGTGCCAGCAGCCCTTGGACAGGGAGCTCTGGGGCCAACGTCCTGACTTTC. Translating gives CASSPWTGSSGANVLTF.

The chain has TRBV19 and TRBJ2-1; a weak D match, TRBD1 (6 bases). The CDR3 contains 17 residues. V was trimmed by 8 bases and J by 4 bases, leaving 24 bases between them. Germline CDR1 LNHDA, CDR2 SQIVND (reference sequence). The CDR3 DNA is TGTGCCAGTGACCGAGGCGGCTACAGACAGGTTTACAATGAGCAGTTCTTC. This codes for CASDRGGYRQVYNEQFF.

This chain uses TRBV18 with TRBJ1-3; maybe TRBD1 (5 bases). This CDR3 contains 16 residues. Germline CDR1 is KGHSH and CDR2 is LQKENI. The ends were cut back, 1 base at V and 0 bases at J, with 10 bases in the middle. The CDR3 region has the DNA TGTGCCAGCTCACCACGACAGAGTTCCTCTGGAAACACCATATATTTT. Encoded protein: CASSPRQSSSGNTIYF.

CDR3 in amino acids: CATQGHPQETQYF. CDR3 sequence (DNA): TGTGCCACCCAGGGGCACCCACAAGAGACCCAGTACTTC. This chain joins TRBV7-9 and TRBJ2-5; perhaps TRBD1 as D (6 bases). The length of the CDR3 is 13 residues. CDR1 and CDR2 (germline): SEHNR, FQNEAQ (reference sequence). Deletions cut 10 bases from V and 2 bases from J, with 14 bases between.

The V and J genes are TRBV6-6 and TRBJ1-1; 7 positions match TRBD1. Germline-derived CDR1 and CDR2 are MNHNY and SVGAGI (reference sequence). The length of the CDR3 is 14 residues. After removal of 6 bases from V and 3 bases from J, the junction contained 7 bases not matched to a gene. The CDR3 protein is CASSYRGSDTEAFF. The CDR3 DNA follows: TGTGCCAGCAGCTACAGGGGATCGGACACTGAAGCTTTCTTT.

The chain links TRBV4-1 to TRBJ1-1; D not certain. This CDR3 is built from 16 residues. V shed 1 base and J shed 0 bases, with 12 bases lying between them. Per the germline V gene, CDR1 is MGHRA and CDR2 is YSYEKL. The CDR3: CASSQARVGMNTEAFF. As DNA, the CDR3 is TGCGCCAGCAGCCAAGCTCGGGTTGGAATGAACACTGAAGCTTTCTTT.

V gene TRBV5-5 combines with J gene TRBJ1-4; 7 bases align to TRBD1. Germline V gene sequence: CDR1 SGHKS, CDR2 YYEKEE (reference sequence). Trimming took 2 bases from V and 6 from J; bases not matched to a gene: 7. CDR3 size: 15 residues. The DNA of the CDR3 is TGTGCCAGCAGCTTAACTGACAGGGAGGATGAAAAACTGTTTTTT. It translates to CASSLTDREDEKLFF.

The V call is TRBV5-1, the J call TRBJ1-1; D possibly corresponds to TRBD1 (6 bases). V dropped 3 bases and J dropped 8 bases, with 17 bases sitting between them. Germline V CDR1 and CDR2: SGHRS, YFSETQ. The CDR3 runs to 14 residues. The CDR3: CASSSDGGAGEAFF. The CDR3 DNA reads as TGCGCCAGCAGCTCCGACGGGGGGGCAGGGGAAGCTTTCTTT.

To note about this clone: This likely comes from a read error, as the CDR3 has no conserved phenylalanine or tryptophan at its end. This rearrangement joins TRBV11-2 to TRBJ1-2; 9 nucleotides agree with TRBD1. The V segment lost 5 bases and the J segment 2 bases; nucleotides outside the gene matches: 3. This CDR3 region has 14 residues. In germline, CDR1 is SGHAT, CDR2 FQNNGV. The CDR3 here is CASSRQGGNYGYTL. CDR3 nucleotides: TGTGCCAGCAGCCGACAGGGGGGAAACTATGGCTACACCCTC.

The chain has TRBV19 and TRBJ1-4, with unresolved D. This CDR3 spans 14 amino acids. With 3 bases removed from V and 5 bases from J, the gap between germline ends came to 10 bases. The germline V gene encodes CDR1 LNHDA and CDR2 SQIVND (reference sequence). The CDR3 DNA reads as TGTGCCAGTAGTATGTCAGCGGCGAATGAAAAACTGTTTTTT. As protein: CASSMSAANEKLFF.

The rearrangement uses TRBV7-6 and TRBJ2-1; 9 bases match TRBD2. V was pared by 1 base and J by 3 bases, with 4 bases of the junction left unmatched. In germline, CDR1 is SGHVS, CDR2 FNYEAQ. The CDR3 is made up of 16 amino acids. The CDR3 coding sequence is TGTGCCAGCAGCTTAGTAAGCGGGGGGCTCTACAATGAGCAGTTCTTC. It translates to CASSLVSGGLYNEQFF.